The 6 T cell receptor beta chains presented below share a single source sample, sequenced in a study of blood T cell repertoires in COVID-19. Sequencing was performed with immunoSEQ multiplex PCR; in TCRdb, only in-frame clones are kept and a portion is missing. The table has tens of thousands of clones, about 74% seen once. The sequenced material came from peripheral blood. The receptor source for this set is a man aged 65 to 79 with COVID-19, enrolled during active disease.

The V and J genes are TRBV25-1 and TRBJ2-1; 12 positions match TRBD1. The CDR3 is 16 amino acids. Germline loops: CDR1 MGHDK, CDR2 SYGVNS. Unmatched junction bases numbered 9, after V lost 5 bases and J lost 7 bases. CDR3 bases: TGTGCCAGCAGTAGGGGGGACAGGGGGCGAGAAAATGAGCAGTTCTTC. As protein: CASSRGDRGRENEQFF. Supplemented by reference TRBV25-1 and TRBJ2-1, the full variable domain reads EADIYQTPRYLVIGTGKKITLECSQTMGHDKMYWYQQDPGMELHLIHYSYGVNSTEKGDLSSESTVSRIRTEHFPLTLESARPSHTSQYLCASSRGDRGRENEQFFGPGTRLTVL.

The chain uses TRBV7-2 and TRBJ2-7; a weak D match, TRBD2 (6 bases). Looked up from germline, CDR1 is SGHTA and CDR2 is FQGNSA. Trimming cost V 4 bases and J 6 bases, with 16 bases left between them. The CDR3 runs 14 residues. CDR3 protein: CASSSWDFRREQYF. CDR3 bases: TGTGCCAGCAGCTCCTGGGACTTCAGGCGCGAGCAGTACTTC.

V and J are TRBV7-2 and TRBJ2-5; tentatively, D is TRBD1 (6 bases). The CDR3 is 15 residues long. Trimming stripped 0 bases from V and 1 base from J, with 9 bases between. Germline CDR1 SGHTA, CDR2 FQGNSA. Here the CDR3 reads CASSLARTAQETQYF. In nucleotides, the CDR3 is TGTGCCAGCAGCTTAGCTCGGACAGCCCAAGAGACCCAGTACTTC. Filled out from reference TRBV7-2 and TRBJ2-5, the complete variable domain reads GAGVSQSPSNKVTEKGKDVELRCDPISGHTALYWYRQSLGQGLEFLIYFQGNSAPDKSGLPSDRFSAERTGGSVSTLTIQRTQQEDSAVYLCASSLARTAQETQYFGPGTRLLVL.

This clone appeared a single time. The V call is TRBV27, the J call TRBJ2-1, with 9 bases identical to TRBD1. V was clipped by 5 bases and J by 7 bases; unmatched bases: 3. There are 13 residues in the CDR3. The germline CDR1 and CDR2 sequences are MNHEY and SMNVEV (reference sequence). The CDR3 loop reads CASSPGTGNEQFF. DNA of the CDR3: TGTGCCAGCAGTCCCGGGACAGGGAATGAGCAGTTCTTC.

This clone has only a few counts. In DNA form, the CDR3 reads TGTGCCAGCAGTAGCCTCGTCGGACTAGCGGGAGGGCGGAGCGGGGAGCTGTTTTTT. Its translation is CASSSLVGLAGGRSGELFF. This chain links TRBV28 with TRBJ2-2, with 15 bases fitting TRBD2. Germline CDR1 is MDHEN and CDR2 is SYDVKM. V trimming: 5 bases; J trimming: 7 bases; junction bases outside the gene matches: 14. This CDR3 contains 19 residues.

V usage is TRBV3-1 (or the pseudogene TRBV3-2) and J usage is TRBJ2-5; 7 positions match TRBD1. The germline gives CDR1 LGHDT, CDR2 YNNKEL (reference sequence). The CDR3 has 16 amino acids. V was pared by 1 base and J by 4 bases, with 9 bases of the junction left unmatched. The CDR3 nucleotides are TGTGCCAGCAGCCAAGGCTCGACAGGGTTCGTAGAGACCCAGTACTTC. Translated, it gives CASSQGSTGFVETQYF.